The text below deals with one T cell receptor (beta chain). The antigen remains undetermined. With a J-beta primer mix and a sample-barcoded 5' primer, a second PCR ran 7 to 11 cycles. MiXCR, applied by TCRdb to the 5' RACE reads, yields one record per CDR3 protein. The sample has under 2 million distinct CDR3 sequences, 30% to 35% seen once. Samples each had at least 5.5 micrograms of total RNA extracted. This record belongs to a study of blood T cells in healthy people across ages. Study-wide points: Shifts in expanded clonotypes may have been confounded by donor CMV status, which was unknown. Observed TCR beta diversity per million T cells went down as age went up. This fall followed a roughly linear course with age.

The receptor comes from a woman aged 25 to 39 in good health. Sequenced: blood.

The CDR3 sequence: CASSIGKGQPQHF. The CDR3 DNA sequence: TGTGCCAGCAGCATCGGAAAGGGTCAGCCCCAGCATTTT. This chain uses TRBV13 with TRBJ1-5; D unresolved. Germline V gives CDR1 PRHDT, CDR2 FYEKMQ (reference sequence). The CDR3 has 13 residues. The V end lost 5 bases, the J end lost 6 bases, and 11 bases lay between the germline ends.